Sequencing of this T cell receptor beta chain was carried out in a study of shared clonotypes between healthy human individuals. The J segment lost 7 bases and the V segment lost 5 bases, leaving 16 bases of the junction unmatched. CDR3 length: 16 residues. In germline, CDR1 is MDHEN, CDR2 SYDVKM. Running of the assay took place at deep level. As processed by the authors: For the immunoSEQ data, sequences were junction-only without quality scores, so filtering differed. TCRdb's copy holds only in-frame clones and misses some; the assay was immunoSEQ multiplex PCR. For V, J and clone size, that table is used; D and trimming come from the DNA. The sample contains about 590,000 clones, 95% of which appear only once. CD45RO-negative CD8 cells positively selected for CCR7 made up the naive population, which excluded terminally differentiated effector memory CD45RA+ cells.

Material: naive CD8+ T cells sorted from blood. The receptor was derived from a woman aged 25 to 39 in good health. The chain couples TRBV28 to TRBJ1-1, with 7 positions matching TRBD1. The CDR3 DNA reads TGTGCCAGCAGTCGAGGGAGGGAAAGACAGGGCGGTGAAGCTTTCTTT. This sequence encodes CASSRGRERQGGEAFF.